This T cell receptor beta chain was obtained from a study of cytomegalovirus exposure and HLA in healthy donors. Per the germline V gene, CDR1 is MNHEY and CDR2 is SVGAGI. The length of the CDR3 is 16 residues. V lost 2 bases and J lost 0, with 11 bases in between. Comments on this clone: Its antigen is not known.

Study-wide results and caveats: In a later analysis, TCR beta V- and J-gene trimming was associated with a missense DCLRE1C variant.

In the PCR, 60 Vbeta and 13 Jbeta primers were used. Assay used: immunoSEQ multiplex PCR; TCRdb lists only in-frame clones, some missing. Among 95,000 to 150,000 clones listed, under 85% were seen once. The specimen was PBMCs. The chain combines TRBV6-5 with TRBJ1-3; D perhaps matches TRBD1 (5 bases). The clonotype comes from a woman aged 50 to 60 in good health and CMV-seropositive. The CDR3 DNA reads as TGTGCCAGCAGTTACACGGGACTATACTCTGGAAACACCATATATTTT. The encoded protein is CASSYTGLYSGNTIYF.